These 24 T cell receptor beta chains were sequenced from one sample in a study of T cells in Graves' hyperthyroidism and ophthalmopathy. Regions amplified from RNA transcripts were the TCR beta CDR3 regions. When the TCR CDR3 underwent first-round RT-PCR, the HTBI primer set was used. Each CDR3 protein gets one entry after TCRdb re-called the multiplex PCR reads with MiXCR. The data contain hundreds of thousands of distinct CDR3 sequences, about 16% of them singletons. The sample comprised blood. The receptors shown here come from a woman aged 40-49 years with Graves' ophthalmopathy.

This clonotype was seen only a few times. The chain joins TRBV6-1 to TRBJ1-2; weak D call: TRBD1 (6 bases). CDR1 and CDR2 (germline): MNHNS, SASEGT. V shed 2 bases and J shed 6 bases, with 16 bases lying between them. The CDR3 runs to 15 residues. Written as DNA, the CDR3 is TGTGCCAGCAGTGAAAGAGGACAGTTGGGGCATGGCTACACCTTC. Residues: CASSERGQLGHGYTF.

The V gene is TRBV27, the J gene TRBJ1-3; TRBD1 might be the D (5 bases). The V gene lost 5 bases and the J gene lost 1 base, with 21 bases spanning the gap. The CDR3 is made up of 18 amino acids. Germline CDR1 is MNHEY and CDR2 is SMNVEV (reference sequence). The CDR3: CASSLPPRGRTSGNTIYF. As DNA, the CDR3 is TGTGCCAGCAGTCTGCCCCCCCGGGGCAGGACATCTGGAAACACCATATATTTT.

The chain links TRBV6-1 to TRBJ1-1; possible D gene TRBD1, 5 bases. CDR3 size: 14 residues. Trimming took 8 bases from V and 4 from J, leaving 17 bases between them. Per germline, CDR1 MNHNS and CDR2 SASEGT. The CDR3 DNA follows: TGTGCCAGCGGAGGGGCAGGGTTTAGCACTGAAGCTTTCTTT. It encodes CASGGAGFSTEAFF.

This sequence joins TRBV9 and TRBJ1-3; 8 bases map to TRBD1. Germline CDR1 SGDLS, CDR2 YYNGEE. This CDR3 spans 14 amino acids. The ends lost 4 bases at V and 7 bases at J; junction bases unmatched: 7. CDR3 sequence reads: CASSRGQERNTIYF. Here the CDR3 DNA reads TGTGCCAGCAGCCGGGGACAGGAACGTAACACCATATATTTT.

This clonotype was recorded a few times. This chain connects TRBV28 to TRBJ1-6, with 7 bases identical to TRBD1. The germline V gene encodes CDR1 MDHEN and CDR2 SYDVKM. The CDR3 is 17 amino acids. V trimming: 2 bases; J trimming: 1 base; junction bases outside the gene matches: 5. The CDR3 loop is CASSLLGQESYNSPLHF. CDR3 in DNA: TGTGCCAGCAGTTTACTCGGACAGGAGTCCTATAATTCACCCCTCCACTTT. Supplemented by reference TRBV28 and TRBJ1-6, the full variable domain reads DVKVTQSSRYLVKRTGEKVFLECVQDMDHENMFWYRQDPGLGLRLIYFSYDVKMKEKGDIPEGYSVSREKKERFSLILESASTNQTSMYLCASSLLGQESYNSPLHFGNGTRLTVT.

This clonotype was counted only a few times. This chain joins TRBV5-5 and TRBJ2-2; 8 bases are shared with TRBD2. With V trimmed by 2 bases and J by 3 bases, 6 bases remained unmatched. This CDR3 spans 16 amino acids. Germline V CDR1 and CDR2: SGHKS, YYEKEE (reference sequence). The DNA of the CDR3 is TGTGCCAGCAGCTTAGCGGGAGAGCTGCACACCGGGGAGCTGTTTTTT. Its translation is CASSLAGELHTGELFF.

Of note for this clonotype: This may arise from a read error, as a much more abundant clone is one base away. The V call is TRBV5-5, the J call TRBJ2-7; D might be TRBD1 (6 bases). The length of the CDR3 is 14 residues. Germline CDR1 and CDR2: SGHKS and YYEKEE (reference sequence). Between the trimmed V and J ends, which lost 3 bases and 7 bases, there was a span of 17 bases. CDR3 protein: CASSSQGYLGEQYF. DNA of the CDR3: TGTGCCAGCAGCTCACAGGGCTACCTCGGTGAGCAGTACTTC.

Regarding this clonotype: A read error may explain this, as a much larger clone is one base away. The rearrangement links TRBV20-1 to TRBJ2-1; 11 bases fit TRBD1. In germline, CDR1 is DFQATT, CDR2 SNEGSKA (reference sequence). This CDR3 has 14 residues. The CDR3 DNA is TGCAGTGCTAAGGACAGGGGGCGTTTCAATGAGCAGTCCTTC. Amino acids: CSAKDRGRFNEQSF.

As for this clonotype: The junction and the germline gene differ at one end; a read error may be behind it. The chain recombines TRBV19 with TRBJ1-5, with unresolved D. The length of the CDR3 is 16 residues. Per germline, CDR1 LNHDA and CDR2 SQIVND (reference sequence). CDR3 residues: CASSTALTPRGQPRHF. CDR3 sequence (DNA): TGTGCCAGTAGTACAGCTCTCACGCCCCGGGGTCAGCCCCGGCATTTT.

This clonotype has only a few counts. V usage is TRBV20-1 and J usage is TRBJ1-2; D is possibly TRBD1 (6 bases). Looked up from germline, CDR1 is DFQATT and CDR2 is SNEGSKA (reference sequence). This CDR3 is built from 12 residues. Trimming cost V 5 bases and J 4 bases, with 11 bases left between them. DNA for the CDR3: TGCAGTGCTCAGACAGGCATCTATGGCTACACCTTC. This codes for CSAQTGIYGYTF.

This clonotype was found many times. This chain joins TRBV3-1 and TRBJ2-2; no reliable D call. The V end was cut by 3 bases, the J end by 1 base, with 6 bases between. This CDR3 spans 14 amino acids. In germline, CDR1 is LGHDT, CDR2 YNNKEL (reference sequence). For the CDR3, the DNA is TGTGCCAGCAGCCAGGGCAGGAACACCGGGGAGCTGTTTTTT. Amino acid sequence: CASSQGRNTGELFF.

This clonotype was seen only once. A junction end diverges from the germline sequence, so it may reflect a read error. The gene calls are TRBV25-1 and TRBJ2-5, with unresolved D. This CDR3 is built from 12 residues. The germline CDR1 and CDR2 sequences are MGHDK and SYGVNS. Here the CDR3 reads CASGEPRETQYF. CDR3 DNA: TGTGCCAGCGGTGAACCGAGGGAGACCCAGTACTTC.

V is TRBV2 and J is TRBJ1-1; weak D call: TRBD1 (5 bases). Germline-derived CDR1 and CDR2 are SNHLY and FYNNEI. The length of the CDR3 is 12 residues. Trimming took 3 bases from V and 12 from J, leaving 14 bases between them. CDR3 amino acids: CASSDRAGRTFF. CDR3 in DNA: TGTGCCAGCAGTGATAGGGCAGGGAGGACTTTCTTT. The entire variable domain, with the rest obtained from reference TRBV2 and TRBJ1-1, is as follows: EPEVTQTPSHQVTQMGQEVILRCVPISNHLYFYWYRQILGQKVEFLVSFYNNEISEKSEIFDDQFSVERPDGSNFTLKIRSTKLEDSAMYFCASSDRAGRTFFGQGTRLTVV.

The chain carries TRBV5-1 and TRBJ1-3, with TRBD1 matching over 8 bases. This CDR3 contains 17 residues. The germline CDR1 and CDR2 sequences are SGHRS and YFSETQ. The ends lost 2 bases at V and 0 bases at J; junction bases unmatched: 7. The CDR3 nucleotides read TGCGCCAGCAGCTTCTCCGGGACAGGAGGCTCTGGAAACACCATATATTTT. Protein: CASSFSGTGGSGNTIYF.

This clonotype occurred many times. The chain couples TRBV6-1 to TRBJ2-5; D assignment may be TRBD1 or TRBD2 (5 bases each). Germline V gives CDR1 MNHNS, CDR2 SASEGT. The CDR3 contains 15 residues. V lost 4 bases and J 0 bases, leaving 12 bases between the germline ends. Here the CDR3 DNA reads TGTGCCAGCAGTGGGGACGGCATGTACCAAGAGACCCAGTACTTC. Its protein is CASSGDGMYQETQYF.

The chain combines TRBV7-9 with TRBJ2-3; 7 nucleotides agree with TRBD1. CDR3 length: 16 amino acids. Per the germline V gene, CDR1 is SEHNR and CDR2 is FQNEAQ (reference sequence). Trimming took 5 bases from V and 6 from J; bases not matched to a gene: 14. CDR3 nucleotides: TGTGCCAGCAGCCTTTCCCTTGAAGGGGGCCGGGATACGCAGTATTTT. Amino acids: CASSLSLEGGRDTQYF.

This clonotype was counted many times. This chain links TRBV5-1 with TRBJ2-2; unclear D gene. The germline V gene has CDR1 SGHRS and CDR2 YFSETQ. V gave up 1 base and J gave up 3 bases, with 10 bases separating them. The CDR3 has 15 residues. The CDR3 sequence: CASSLRDFYTGELFF. In nucleotides, the CDR3 is TGCGCCAGCAGCTTGCGAGACTTCTACACCGGGGAGCTGTTTTTT.

This rearrangement joins TRBV5-1 to TRBJ1-2; no clear D. V lost 2 bases and J 2 bases, leaving 4 bases between the germline ends. CDR1 and CDR2 from the germline V gene are SGHRS and YFSETQ. The CDR3 consists of 12 residues. Written as DNA, the CDR3 is TGCGCCAGCAGCTTTGAAAACTATGGCTACACCTTC. Encoded protein: CASSFENYGYTF.

The sample holds a few counts of this clonotype. This rearrangement joins TRBV19 to TRBJ2-1; 9 bases fit TRBD2. CDR1 and CDR2 from the germline V gene are LNHDA and SQIVND (reference sequence). This CDR3 contains 16 residues. The J segment lost 2 bases and the V segment lost 5 bases, leaving 7 bases of the junction unmatched. CDR3 loop: CASSATSGGTYNEQFF. CDR3 sequence (DNA): TGTGCCAGTAGTGCGACTAGCGGCGGGACCTACAATGAGCAGTTCTTC.

In its sample, this clonotype was seen many times. The chain links TRBV2 to TRBJ2-1, with D unresolved. Trimming stripped 4 bases from V and 7 bases from J, with 20 bases between. The CDR3 covers 16 residues. Germline CDR1 SNHLY, CDR2 FYNNEI. The DNA for the CDR3 is TGTGCCAGCAGTGCGGAGTTCTCACTGAATTGGAATGAGCAGTTCTTC. This translates into CASSAEFSLNWNEQFF.

This clonotype has only a few counts. This chain joins TRBV6-1 and TRBJ1-4, with 7 bases identical to TRBD1. The V segment lost 5 bases and the J segment 3 bases; nucleotides outside the gene matches: 3. CDR1 and CDR2 from the germline V gene are MNHNS and SASEGT. This CDR3 has 14 amino acids. The CDR3 reads CASSRGPSNEKLFF. The CDR3 bases are TGTGCCAGCAGTAGGGGGCCATCTAATGAAAAACTGTTTTTT.

This clonotype was seen many times. This chain links TRBV28 with TRBJ2-1, with D possibly TRBD2 on 6 matching bases. This CDR3 has 15 amino acids. Germline V lookup: CDR1 MDHEN, CDR2 SYDVKM. V was shortened by 4 bases and J by 0 bases, with 10 bases between the two germline ends. This chain's CDR3 is CASSSGDSSYNEQFF. CDR3 bases: TGTGCCAGCAGTTCGGGGGACTCCTCCTACAATGAGCAGTTCTTC.

This clonotype was counted ten times or more. This chain links TRBV2 with TRBJ2-1, with 8 bases fitting TRBD1. Losses at the gene ends were 8 bases for V and 3 bases for J; bases not matched to a gene: 12. Germline CDR1 is SNHLY and CDR2 is FYNNEI. There are 16 residues in the CDR3. The chain's CDR3 is CASRGTGPRSYNEQFF. In nucleotides, the CDR3 is TGTGCCAGCCGTGGGACAGGCCCTCGGAGCTACAATGAGCAGTTCTTC.

This clonotype occurred many times. This rearrangement joins TRBV3-1 to TRBJ1-5, with a tentative D call TRBD1 (5 bases). The CDR3 runs 15 residues. CDR1 is LGHDT, CDR2 YNNKEL, per germline (reference sequence). Trimming left V 3 bases short and J 0 bases short, with 9 bases between. CDR3 coding DNA: TGTGCCAGCAGCCAGGGGCCTTATAGCAATCAGCCCCAGCATTTT. Amino acid sequence: CASSQGPYSNQPQHF.